This T cell receptor (beta chain) was captured in a study of shared clonotypes between healthy human individuals. Naive-designated CD8 cells lacked CD45RO, were positively enriched for CCR7, and omitted terminally differentiated effector memory CD45RA+ cells. Here immunoSEQ multiplex PCR was the method, and the copy in TCRdb shows in-frame clones only, minus some. The sample includes approximately 1.9 million clones, just over 90% seen only once; the top ten take roughly 1.7%. Worth noting for this clone: Its antigen is unknown.

CDR1 is SGHRS and CDR2 is YFSETQ in the germline V gene. J was trimmed by 3 bases and V by 1 base; bases with no gene match: 2. The CDR3 length is 15 residues. Study-wide points: Sequencing depth was predicted to influence how clonotypes are shared among donors.

Input material: naive CD8+ T cells from PBMCs. The source of this sequence is a man in his late teens or twenties in good health. Some clones in this sample may be carry-over from other donors' samples. The chain recombines TRBV5-1 with TRBJ2-4; 9 bases align to TRBD1. The chain's CDR3 is CASSLTGGGKNIQYF. DNA for the CDR3: TGCGCCAGCAGCTTGACAGGGGGCGGCAAAAACATTCAGTACTTC. The full variable domain, rest sourced from reference TRBV5-1 and TRBJ2-4, is KAGVTQTPRYLIKTRGQQVTLSCSPISGHRSVSWYQQTPGQGLQFLFEYFSETQRNKGNFPGRFSGRQFSNSRSEMNVSTLELGDSALYLCASSLTGGGKNIQYFGAGTRLSVL.